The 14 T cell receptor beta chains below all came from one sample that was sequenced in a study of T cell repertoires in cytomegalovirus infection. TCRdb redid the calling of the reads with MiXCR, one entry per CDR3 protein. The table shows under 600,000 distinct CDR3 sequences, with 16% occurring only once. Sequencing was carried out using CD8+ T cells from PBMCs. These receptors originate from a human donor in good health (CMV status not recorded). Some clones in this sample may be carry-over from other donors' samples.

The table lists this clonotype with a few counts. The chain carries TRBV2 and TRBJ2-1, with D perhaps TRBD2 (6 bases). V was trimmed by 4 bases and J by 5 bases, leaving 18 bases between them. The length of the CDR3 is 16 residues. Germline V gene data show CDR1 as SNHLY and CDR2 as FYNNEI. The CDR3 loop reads CASSGPREQPNNEQFF. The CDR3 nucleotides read TGTGCCAGCAGTGGTCCCCGGGAGCAACCCAACAATGAGCAGTTCTTC.

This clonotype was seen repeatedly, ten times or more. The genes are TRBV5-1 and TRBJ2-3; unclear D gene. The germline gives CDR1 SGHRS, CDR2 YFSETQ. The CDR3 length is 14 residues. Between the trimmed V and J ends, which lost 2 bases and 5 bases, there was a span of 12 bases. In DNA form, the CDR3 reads TGCGCCAGCAGCTTATCATACAAGAGAGATACGCAGTATTTT. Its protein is CASSLSYKRDTQYF.

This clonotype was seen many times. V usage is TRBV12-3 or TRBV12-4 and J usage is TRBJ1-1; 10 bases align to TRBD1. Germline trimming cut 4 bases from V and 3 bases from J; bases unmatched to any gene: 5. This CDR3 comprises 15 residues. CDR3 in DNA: TGTGCCAGCAGTTCCCCGGACAGGGGGTACACTGAAGCTTTCTTT. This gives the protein CASSSPDRGYTEAFF.

CDR3 loop: CASSFPPGERYGYTF. DNA of the CDR3: TGTGCCAGCAGCTTTCCTCCGGGAGAACGTTATGGCTACACCTTC. The rearrangement links TRBV6-1 to TRBJ1-2; D is uncertain. Germline lookup yields CDR1 MNHNS and CDR2 SASEGT. V shed 6 bases and J shed 5 bases, with 19 bases lying between them. The CDR3 consists of 15 residues.

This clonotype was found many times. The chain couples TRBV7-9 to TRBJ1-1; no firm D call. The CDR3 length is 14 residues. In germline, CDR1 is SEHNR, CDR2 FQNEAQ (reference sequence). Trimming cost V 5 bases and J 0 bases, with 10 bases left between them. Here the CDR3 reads CASSASGVNTEAFF. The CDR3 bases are TGTGCCAGCAGCGCTAGCGGGGTGAACACTGAAGCTTTCTTT. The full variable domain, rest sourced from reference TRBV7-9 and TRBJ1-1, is DTGVSQNPRHKITKRGQNVTFRCDPISEHNRLYWYRQTLGQGPEFLTYFQNEAQLEKSRLLSDRFSAERPKGSFSTLEIQRTEQGDSAMYLCASSASGVNTEAFFGQGTRLTVV.

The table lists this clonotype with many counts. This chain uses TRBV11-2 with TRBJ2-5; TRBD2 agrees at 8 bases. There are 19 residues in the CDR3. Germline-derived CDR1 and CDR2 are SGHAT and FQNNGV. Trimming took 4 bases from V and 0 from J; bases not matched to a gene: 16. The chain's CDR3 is CASSSPLAATERYQETQYF. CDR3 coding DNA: TGTGCCAGCAGCTCCCCACTAGCGGCCACAGAACGGTACCAAGAGACCCAGTACTTC.

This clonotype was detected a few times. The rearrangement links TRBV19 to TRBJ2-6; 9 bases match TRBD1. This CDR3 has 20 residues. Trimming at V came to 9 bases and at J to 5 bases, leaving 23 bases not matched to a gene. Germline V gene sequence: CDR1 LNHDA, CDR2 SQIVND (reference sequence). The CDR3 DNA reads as TGTGCCAGCCGAAAGGATTTAACGCGGACAGGGGCTCGGTGGGCCAACGTCCTGACTTTC. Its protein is CASRKDLTRTGARWANVLTF. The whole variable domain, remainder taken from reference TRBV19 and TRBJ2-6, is DGGITQSPKYLFRKEGQNVTLSCEQNLNHDAMYWYRQDPGQGLRLIYYSQIVNDFQKGDIAEGYSVSREKKESFPLTVTSAQKNPTAFYLCASRKDLTRTGARWANVLTFGAGSRLTVL.

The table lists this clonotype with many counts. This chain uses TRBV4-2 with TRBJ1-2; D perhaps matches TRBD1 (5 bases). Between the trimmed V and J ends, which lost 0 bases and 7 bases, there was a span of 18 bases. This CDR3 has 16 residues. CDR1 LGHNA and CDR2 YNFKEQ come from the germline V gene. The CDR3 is CASSQDRQGDASGYTF. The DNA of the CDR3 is TGTGCCAGCAGCCAAGATCGGCAAGGGGATGCCTCTGGCTACACCTTC.

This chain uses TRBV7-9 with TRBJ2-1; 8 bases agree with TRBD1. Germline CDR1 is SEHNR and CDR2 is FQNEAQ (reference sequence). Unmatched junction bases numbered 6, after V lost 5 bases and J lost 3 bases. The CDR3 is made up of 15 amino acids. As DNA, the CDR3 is TGTGCCAGCAGCCTCCGACAGGGGTACTACAATGAGCAGTTCTTC. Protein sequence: CASSLRQGYYNEQFF.

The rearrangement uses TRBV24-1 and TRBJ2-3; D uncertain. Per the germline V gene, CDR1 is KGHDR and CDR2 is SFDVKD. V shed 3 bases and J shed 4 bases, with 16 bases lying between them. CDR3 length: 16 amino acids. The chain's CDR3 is CATSDPGTEGSDTQYF. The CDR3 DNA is TGTGCCACCAGTGATCCGGGCACCGAAGGCTCAGATACGCAGTATTTT.

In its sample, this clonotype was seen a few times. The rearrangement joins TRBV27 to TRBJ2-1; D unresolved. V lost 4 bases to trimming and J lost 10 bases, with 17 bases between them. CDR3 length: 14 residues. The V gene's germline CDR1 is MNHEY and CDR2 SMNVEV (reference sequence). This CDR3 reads CASSYAGSNWEQFF. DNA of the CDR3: TGTGCCAGCAGTTACGCAGGTAGCAATTGGGAGCAGTTCTTC.

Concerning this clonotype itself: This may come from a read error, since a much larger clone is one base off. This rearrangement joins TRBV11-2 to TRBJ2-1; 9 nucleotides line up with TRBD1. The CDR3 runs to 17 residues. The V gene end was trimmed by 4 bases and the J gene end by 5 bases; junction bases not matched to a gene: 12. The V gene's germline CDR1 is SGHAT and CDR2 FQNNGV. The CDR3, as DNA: TGTGCCAGCAGCTCGCACGCGGGACAGGGAGGCGACAATGAGCAGTTCTTC. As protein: CASSSHAGQGGDNEQFF.

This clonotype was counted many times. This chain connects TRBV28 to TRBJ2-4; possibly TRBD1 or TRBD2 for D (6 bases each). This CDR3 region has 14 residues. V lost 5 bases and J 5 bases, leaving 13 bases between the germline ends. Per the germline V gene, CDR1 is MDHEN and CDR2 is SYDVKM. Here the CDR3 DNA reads TGTGCCAGCAGTGACCAAGGGGGGCAAAACATTCAGTACTTC. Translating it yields CASSDQGGQNIQYF.

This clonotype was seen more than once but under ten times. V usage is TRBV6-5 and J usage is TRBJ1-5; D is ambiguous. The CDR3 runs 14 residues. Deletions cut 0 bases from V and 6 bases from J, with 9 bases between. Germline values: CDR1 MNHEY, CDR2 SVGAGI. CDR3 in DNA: TGTGCCAGCAGTTACTCGAGAGGGAGTCAGCCCCAGCATTTT. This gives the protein CASSYSRGSQPQHF.